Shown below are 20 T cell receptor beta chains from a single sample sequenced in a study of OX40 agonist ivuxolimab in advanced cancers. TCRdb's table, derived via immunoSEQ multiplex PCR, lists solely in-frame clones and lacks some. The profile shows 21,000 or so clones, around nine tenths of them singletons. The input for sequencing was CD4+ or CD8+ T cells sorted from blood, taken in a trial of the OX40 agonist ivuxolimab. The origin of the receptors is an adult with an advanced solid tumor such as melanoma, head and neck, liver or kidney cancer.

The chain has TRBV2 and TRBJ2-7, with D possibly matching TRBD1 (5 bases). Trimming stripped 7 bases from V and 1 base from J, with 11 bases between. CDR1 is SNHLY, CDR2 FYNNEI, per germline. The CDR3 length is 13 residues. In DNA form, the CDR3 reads TGTGCCAGCAACAGGCGCGAGTCCTACGAGCAGTACTTC. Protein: CASNRRESYEQYF.

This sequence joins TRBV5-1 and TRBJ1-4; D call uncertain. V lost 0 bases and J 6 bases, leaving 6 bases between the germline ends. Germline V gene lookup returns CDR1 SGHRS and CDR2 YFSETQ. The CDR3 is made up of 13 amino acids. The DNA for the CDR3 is TGCGCCAGCAGCTTGGGGTTGGATGAAAAACTGTTTTTT. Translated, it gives CASSLGLDEKLFF.

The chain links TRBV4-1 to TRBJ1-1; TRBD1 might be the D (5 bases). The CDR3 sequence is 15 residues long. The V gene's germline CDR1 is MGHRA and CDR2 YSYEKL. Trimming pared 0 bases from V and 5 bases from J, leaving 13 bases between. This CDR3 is CASSQESQGGTEAFF. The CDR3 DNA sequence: TGCGCCAGCAGCCAAGAAAGTCAGGGAGGAACTGAAGCTTTCTTT.

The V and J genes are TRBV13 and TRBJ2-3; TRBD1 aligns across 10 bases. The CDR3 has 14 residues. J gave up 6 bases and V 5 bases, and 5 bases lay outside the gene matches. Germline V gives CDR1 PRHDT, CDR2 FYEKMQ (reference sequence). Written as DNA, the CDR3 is TGTGCCAGCAGCCGACAGGGGGCTGAGGATACGCAGTATTTT. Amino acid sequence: CASSRQGAEDTQYF.

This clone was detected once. In nucleotides, the CDR3 is TGTGCCAGCAGCGGTCCAAACCCGAACACCGGGGAGCTGTTTTTT. It is translated as CASSGPNPNTGELFF. The chain employs TRBV7-8 and TRBJ2-2; D is unresolved. The V end was cut by 5 bases, the J end by 0 bases, with 10 bases between. Germline V CDR1 and CDR2: SGHVS, FQNEAQ. The CDR3 has 15 amino acids.

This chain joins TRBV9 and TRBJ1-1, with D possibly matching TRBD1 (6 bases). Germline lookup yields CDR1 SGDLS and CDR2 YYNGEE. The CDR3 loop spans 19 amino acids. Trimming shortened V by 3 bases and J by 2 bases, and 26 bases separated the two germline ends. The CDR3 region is CASSDPMGGGLGENTEAFF. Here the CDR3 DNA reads TGTGCCAGCAGCGACCCCATGGGTGGGGGGCTGGGGGAAAACACTGAAGCTTTCTTT.

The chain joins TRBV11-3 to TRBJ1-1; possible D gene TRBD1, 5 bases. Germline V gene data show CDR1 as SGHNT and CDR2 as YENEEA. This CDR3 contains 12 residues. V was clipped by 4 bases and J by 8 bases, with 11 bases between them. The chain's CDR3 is CASSWGDGEAFF. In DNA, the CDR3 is TGTGCCAGCAGCTGGGGGGACGGCGAAGCTTTCTTT.

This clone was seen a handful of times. The CDR3: CASSLLGYSYEQYF. The DNA of the CDR3 is TGTGCCAGCAGCTTACTAGGTTACTCCTACGAGCAGTACTTC. The chain joins TRBV11-2 to TRBJ2-7; D gene unclear. This CDR3 contains 14 residues. Trimming cost V 2 bases and J 0 bases, with 8 bases left between them. Germline CDR1 and CDR2: SGHAT and FQNNGV.

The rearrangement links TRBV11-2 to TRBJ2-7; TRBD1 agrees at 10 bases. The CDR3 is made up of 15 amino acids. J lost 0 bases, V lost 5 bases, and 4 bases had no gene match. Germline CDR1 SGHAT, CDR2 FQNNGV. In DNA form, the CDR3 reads TGTGCCAGCAGCAACCGGACAGGGGGCTCCTACGAGCAGTACTTC. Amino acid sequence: CASSNRTGGSYEQYF.

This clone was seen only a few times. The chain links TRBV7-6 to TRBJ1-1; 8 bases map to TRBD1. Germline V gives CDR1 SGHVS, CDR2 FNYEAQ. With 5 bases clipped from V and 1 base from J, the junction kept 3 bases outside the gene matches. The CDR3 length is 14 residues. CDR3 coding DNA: TGTGCCAGCAGCCAGGGGGCCTCGAACACTGAAGCTTTCTTT. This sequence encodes CASSQGASNTEAFF.

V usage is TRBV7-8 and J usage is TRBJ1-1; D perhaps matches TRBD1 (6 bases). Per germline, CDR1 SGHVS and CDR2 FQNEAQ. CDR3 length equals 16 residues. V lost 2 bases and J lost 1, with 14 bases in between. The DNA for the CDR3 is TGTGCCAGCAGCTTAATCCCCACAGGGCAGAACACTGAAGCTTTCTTT. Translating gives CASSLIPTGQNTEAFF.

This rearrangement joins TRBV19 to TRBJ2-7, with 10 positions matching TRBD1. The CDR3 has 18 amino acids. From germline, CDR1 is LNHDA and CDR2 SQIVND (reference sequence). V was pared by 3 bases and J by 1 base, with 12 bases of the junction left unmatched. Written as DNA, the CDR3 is TGTGCCAGTAGTATCTTCTGGACGGGGACAGGGGATTCCTACGAGCAGTACTTC. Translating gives CASSIFWTGTGDSYEQYF.

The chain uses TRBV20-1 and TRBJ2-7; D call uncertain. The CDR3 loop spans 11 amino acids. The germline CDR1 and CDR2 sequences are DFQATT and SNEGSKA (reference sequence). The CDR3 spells CSLSDSYEQYF. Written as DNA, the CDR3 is TGCAGCCTATCCGACTCCTACGAGCAGTACTTC.

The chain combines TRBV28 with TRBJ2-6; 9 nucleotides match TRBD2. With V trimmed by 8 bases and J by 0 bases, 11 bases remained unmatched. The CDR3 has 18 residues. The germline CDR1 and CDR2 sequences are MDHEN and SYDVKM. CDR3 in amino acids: CASGLSGGDISGANVLTF. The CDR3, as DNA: TGTGCCAGCGGACTTAGCGGGGGTGATATCTCTGGGGCCAACGTCCTGACTTTC.

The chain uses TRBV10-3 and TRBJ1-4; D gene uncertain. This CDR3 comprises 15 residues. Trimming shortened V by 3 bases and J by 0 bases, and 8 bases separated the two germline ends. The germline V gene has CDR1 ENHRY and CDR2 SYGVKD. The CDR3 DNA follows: TGTGCCATCAGTGAATTTTTAACAACTAATGAAAAACTGTTTTTT. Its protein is CAISEFLTTNEKLFF.

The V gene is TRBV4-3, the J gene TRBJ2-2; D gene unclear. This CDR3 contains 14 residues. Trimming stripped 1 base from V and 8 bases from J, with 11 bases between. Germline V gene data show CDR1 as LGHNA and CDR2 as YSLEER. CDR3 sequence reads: CASSQVKITGELFF. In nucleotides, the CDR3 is TGCGCCAGCAGCCAAGTGAAGATTACTGGGGAGCTGTTTTTT.

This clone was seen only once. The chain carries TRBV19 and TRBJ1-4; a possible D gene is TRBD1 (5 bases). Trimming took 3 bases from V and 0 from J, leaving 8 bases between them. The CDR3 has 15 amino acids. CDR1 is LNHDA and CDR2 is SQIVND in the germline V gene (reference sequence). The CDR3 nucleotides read TGTGCCAGTAGTATCAGGGACGCAACTAATGAAAAACTGTTTTTT. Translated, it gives CASSIRDATNEKLFF.

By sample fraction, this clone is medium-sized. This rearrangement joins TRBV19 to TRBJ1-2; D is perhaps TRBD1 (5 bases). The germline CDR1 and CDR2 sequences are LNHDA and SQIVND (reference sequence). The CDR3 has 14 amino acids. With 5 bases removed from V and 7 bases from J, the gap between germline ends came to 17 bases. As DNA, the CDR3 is TGTGCCAGTAGTTCGCTGACAGATTTAGGTGGCTACACCTTC. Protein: CASSSLTDLGGYTF.

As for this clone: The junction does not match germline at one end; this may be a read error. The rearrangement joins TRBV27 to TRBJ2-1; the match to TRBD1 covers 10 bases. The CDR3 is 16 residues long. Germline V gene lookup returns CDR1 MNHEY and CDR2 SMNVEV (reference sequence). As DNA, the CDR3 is TGTGCCAGCAGTATATCCGGGACAGGGGTTAGGAATGAGCAGTTCTTC. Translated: CASSISGTGVRNEQFF.

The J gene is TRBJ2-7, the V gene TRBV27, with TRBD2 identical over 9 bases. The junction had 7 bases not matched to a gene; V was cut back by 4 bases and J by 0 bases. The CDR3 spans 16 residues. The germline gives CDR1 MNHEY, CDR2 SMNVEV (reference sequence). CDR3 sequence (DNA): TGTGCCAGCAGTTGGGCAGCGGGGGGCTCCTCCTACGAGCAGTACTTC. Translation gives CASSWAAGGSSYEQYF.